This paragraph reports one T cell receptor (beta chain). This sample is drawn from a study of long-term antiretroviral therapy in people with HIV. Every single participant having HIV got treatment inside the United States. Before they underwent DNA extraction, samples held about 0.95-10 million cryopreserved PBMC. At the survey level, the v3.0 immunoSEQ assay was run. Repertoires were generated with immunoSEQ multiplex PCR, while TCRdb's copy carries only in-frame clones and drops some. The profile shows roughly 33,000 clones, over 60% of them singletons. Germline V CDR1 and CDR2: SGDLS, YYNGEE. The CDR3 runs to 15 residues. V lost 0 bases and J lost 2, with 11 bases in between.

The sequences come from unsorted PBMCs, collected 2 years after starting antiretroviral therapy. This chain links TRBV9 with TRBJ1-2; no firm D call. This TCR was recovered from a woman aged 50 to 60 with HIV. CDR3 residues: CASSVVSTTNYGYTF. CDR3 DNA sequence: TGTGCCAGCAGCGTAGTATCTACCACCAACTATGGCTACACCTTC.